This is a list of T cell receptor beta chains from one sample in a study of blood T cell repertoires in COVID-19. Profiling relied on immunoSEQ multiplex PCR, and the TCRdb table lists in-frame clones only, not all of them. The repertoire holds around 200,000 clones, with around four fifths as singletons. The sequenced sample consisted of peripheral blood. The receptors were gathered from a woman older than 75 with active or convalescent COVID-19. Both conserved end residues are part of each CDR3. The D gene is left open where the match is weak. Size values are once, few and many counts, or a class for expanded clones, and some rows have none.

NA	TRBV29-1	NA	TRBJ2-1	TGCAGCTTCCAGACGGGTCATGAGCAGTTCTTC	CSFQTGHEQFF
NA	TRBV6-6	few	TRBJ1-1	TGTGCCAGCTGGGCACAGAGCTCTGAAGCTTTCTTT	CASWAQSSEAFF
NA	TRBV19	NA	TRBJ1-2	TGTGCCAGTCAGGCTTTATGGTGGGCCAAGGAAGGCTACACCTTC	CASQALWWAKEGYTF
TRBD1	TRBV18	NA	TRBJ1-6	TGTGCCAGCTCACCCGGGACAGGGAATTCACCCCTCCACTTT	CASSPGTGNSPLHF
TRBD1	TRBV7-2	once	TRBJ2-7	TGTGCCAGCAGCTTAGACAGGGGTTTCTACGAGCAGTACTTC	CASSLDRGFYEQYF
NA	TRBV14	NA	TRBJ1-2	TGTGCCAGCAGCCAAGCGGGCCAGGGGAGCGGCTACACCTTC	CASSQAGQGSGYTF
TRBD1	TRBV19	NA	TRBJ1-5	TGTGCCAGTAGTAAACAAACAGGGGGCAGTAATCAGCCCCAGCATTTT	CASSKQTGGSNQPQHF
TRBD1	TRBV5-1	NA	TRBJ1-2	TGCGCCAGCAGCGTAGACAGGGATGGCTACACCTTC	CASSVDRDGYTF
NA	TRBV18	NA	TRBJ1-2	TGTGCCAGCTCACCCGGGGAAGACTATGGCTACACCTTC	CASSPGEDYGYTF
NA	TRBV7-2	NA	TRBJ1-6	TGTGCCAGCAGCCCCGGCGCAGGCCTAAATTCACCCCTCCACTTT	CASSPGAGLNSPLHF
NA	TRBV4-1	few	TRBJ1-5	TGCGCCAGCAGCCAAGTCTATCGGGGAGGAGGTGGTCAGCCCCAGCATTTT	CASSQVYRGGGGQPQHF
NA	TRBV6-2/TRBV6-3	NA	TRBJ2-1	TGTGCCAGCAGTTACCCACAGGGTTACTCCTACAATGAGCAGTTCTTC	CASSYPQGYSYNEQFF
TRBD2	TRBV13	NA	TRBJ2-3	TGTGCCAGCAGCTTAGGACTAGCGGGGGTCTTAGCCCTCAGCACAGATACGCAGTATTTT	CASSLGLAGVLALSTDTQYF
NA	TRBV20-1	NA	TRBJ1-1	TGCAGAGCCGGGACACTCGCTGAAGCTTTCTTT	CRAGTLAEAFF
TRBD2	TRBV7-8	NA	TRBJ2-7	TGTGCCAGCAGCGAGCGGGAGGGCTTGATCCACGAGCAGTACTTC	CASSEREGLIHEQYF
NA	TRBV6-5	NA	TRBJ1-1	TGTGCCAGCAGTTATGTAGGGGGTACTGAAGCTTTCTTT	CASSYVGGTEAFF
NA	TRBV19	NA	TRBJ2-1	TGTGCCAGTAGTATGCAGGGGGGTGGATACAATGAGCAGTTCTTC	CASSMQGGGYNEQFF
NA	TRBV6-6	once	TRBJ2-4	TGTGCCAGCAGTTACGGGCTCTCAAACATTCAGTACTTC	CASSYGLSNIQYF
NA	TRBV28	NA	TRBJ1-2	TGTGCCAGCAGCCCGGGGGGGAGCTATGGCTACACCTTC	CASSPGGSYGYTF
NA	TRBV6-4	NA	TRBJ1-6	TGTGCCACCGAGATCCCTCAGTGGCTTGGAGGGCGACCCCTCCACTTT	CATEIPQWLGGRPLHF
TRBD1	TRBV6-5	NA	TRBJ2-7	TGTGCCAGCAGGATCGGACAGGGAGATCTATACGAGCAGTACTTC	CASRIGQGDLYEQYF
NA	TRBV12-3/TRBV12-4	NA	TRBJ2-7	TGTGCCAGCAGGACAGGTGGCTCTTACGAGCAGTACTTC	CASRTGGSYEQYF
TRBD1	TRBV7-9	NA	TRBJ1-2	TGTGCCAGCAGCTTTCATGGTGCAGGGGGGCCCTATGGCTACACCTTC	CASSFHGAGGPYGYTF
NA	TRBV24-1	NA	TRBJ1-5	TGTGCCACCAGGGGCGCCGGCAATCAGCCCCAGCATTTT	CATRGAGNQPQHF
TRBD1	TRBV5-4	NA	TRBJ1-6	TGTGCCAGCAGCTCCAGGGACAGGGGTGTCAATTCACCCCTCCACTTT	CASSSRDRGVNSPLHF
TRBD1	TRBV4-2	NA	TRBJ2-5	TGTGCCAGCAGCCAAGGGCAATGGACAGGTTCCCAAGAGACCCAGTACTTC	CASSQGQWTGSQETQYF
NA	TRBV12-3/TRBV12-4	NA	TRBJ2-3	TGTGCCAGCACCGGAGGCACAGATACGCAGTATTTT	CASTGGTDTQYF
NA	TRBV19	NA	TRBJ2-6	TGTGCCAGTAGTATAAGCAGGACTTCTGGGGCCAACGTCCTGACTTTC	CASSISRTSGANVLTF
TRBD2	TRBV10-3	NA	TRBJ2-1	TGTGCCACCGCGGCCGGGACTAGCGGTGATGAGCAGTTCTTC	CATAAGTSGDEQFF
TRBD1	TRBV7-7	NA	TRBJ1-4	TGTGCTAGCAGCGCCGACAGGGGCGAAAAACTGTTTTTT	CASSADRGEKLFF
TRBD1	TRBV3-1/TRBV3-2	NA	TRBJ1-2	TGTGCCAGCAGCCAAGGGTACAGGGGCGGCTACACCTTC	CASSQGYRGGYTF